This passage covers 18 T cell receptor beta chains from one sample sequenced in a study of blood T cell repertoires in COVID-19. The data were produced by immunoSEQ multiplex PCR, yet TCRdb's version contains in-frame clones alone and is incomplete. There are fewer than 250,000 clones in the sample; 86% occur only once, and roughly 1.9% lies in the top ten. Sequencing input: PBMCs or T cells enriched from blood (not recorded which). The source of these receptors is a woman between 45 and 60 years old who had recovered from COVID-19.

This chain uses TRBV18 with TRBJ1-2; D possibly corresponds to TRBD1 (6 bases). V lost 8 bases to trimming and J lost 2 bases, with 12 bases between them. This CDR3 has 13 amino acids. Per germline, CDR1 KGHSH and CDR2 LQKENI. CDR3 nucleotides: TGTGCCAGCCGACAGGACGCCAACTATGGCTACACCTTC. Encoded protein: CASRQDANYGYTF.

The J gene is TRBJ1-4, the V gene TRBV19; 8 nucleotides agree with TRBD1. V dropped 1 base and J dropped 7; count of bases not matched to a gene: 5. Germline V gene data show CDR1 as LNHDA and CDR2 as SQIVND (reference sequence). The length of the CDR3 is 15 residues. The CDR3 loop reads CASSIVAGGGEKLFF. DNA for the CDR3: TGTGCCAGTAGTATAGTGGCAGGGGGCGGTGAAAAACTGTTTTTT. The full variable domain, with the rest looked up from reference TRBV19 and TRBJ1-4, is DGGITQSPKYLFRKEGQNVTLSCEQNLNHDAMYWYRQDPGQGLRLIYYSQIVNDFQKGDIAEGYSVSREKKESFPLTVTSAQKNPTAFYLCASSIVAGGGEKLFFGSGTQLSVL.

The rearrangement uses TRBV2 and TRBJ2-5, with TRBD2 identical over 8 bases. Germline values: CDR1 SNHLY, CDR2 FYNNEI. The CDR3 contains 13 residues. The trim removed 7 bases at V and 4 bases at J, leaving 5 bases unmatched. The CDR3 nucleotides are TGTGCCAGCATCGGCGGGGGGACAGAGACCCAGTACTTC. This gives the protein CASIGGGTETQYF.

The chain is built from TRBV29-1 and TRBJ1-2; possibly TRBD1 for D (6 bases). V was trimmed by 6 bases and J by 2 bases, leaving 16 bases between them. The germline gives CDR1 SQVTM, CDR2 ANQGSEA. The CDR3 is made up of 14 amino acids. CDR3 amino acids: CSVGPGGRNYGYTF. In DNA form, the CDR3 reads TGCAGCGTAGGGCCCGGGGGGCGAAACTATGGCTACACCTTC. Together with reference TRBV29-1 and TRBJ1-2, the CDR3 gives the full variable domain: SAVISQKPSRDICQRGTSLTIQCQVDSQVTMMFWYRQQPGQSLTLIATANQGSEATYESGFVIDKFPISRPNLTFSTLTVSNMSPEDSSIYLCSVGPGGRNYGYTFGSGTRLTVV.

The rearrangement links TRBV6-2 or TRBV6-3 to TRBJ1-2; D might be TRBD1 (5 bases). Per germline, CDR1 MNHEY and CDR2 SVGEGT. This CDR3 region has 13 residues. V lost 5 bases and J 1 base, leaving 8 bases between the germline ends. The CDR3 DNA reads TGTGCCAGCAGTGTGCAGGGTAACTATGGCTACACCTTC. Amino acid sequence: CASSVQGNYGYTF.

Only one count was recorded for this clone. The genes are TRBV7-2 and TRBJ1-5, with a weak D call TRBD1 (5 bases). Germline V gives CDR1 SGHTA, CDR2 FQGNSA. Trimming took off 2 bases at V and 6 bases at J, with 11 bases between the two ends. The CDR3 spans 14 residues. CDR3 residues: CASSLSVQGQPQHF. DNA of the CDR3: TGTGCCAGCAGCTTATCCGTTCAGGGTCAGCCCCAGCATTTT.

V is TRBV19 and J is TRBJ2-5; 10 bases fit TRBD1. V trimming: 8 bases; J trimming: 2 bases; junction bases outside the gene matches: 5. This CDR3 has 14 residues. Germline V CDR1 and CDR2: LNHDA, SQIVND (reference sequence). CDR3 in amino acids: CASRDRGGQETQYF. In nucleotides, the CDR3 is TGTGCCAGTCGGGACAGGGGTGGACAAGAGACCCAGTACTTC.

The gene calls are TRBV28 and TRBJ2-5; D might be TRBD1 (5 bases). This CDR3 is 14 amino acids long. The V end lost 3 bases, the J end lost 4 bases, and 12 bases lay between the germline ends. Germline CDR1 MDHEN, CDR2 SYDVKM. The CDR3 sequence: CASSLPGPPETQYF. As DNA, the CDR3 is TGTGCCAGCAGTTTGCCAGGGCCCCCAGAGACCCAGTACTTC.

The chain recombines TRBV11-3 with TRBJ2-5; 8 bases agree with TRBD1. V was clipped by 1 base and J by 2 bases; unmatched bases: 15. Germline V gives CDR1 SGHNT, CDR2 YENEEA. CDR3 length: 19 amino acids. The CDR3 sequence is CASSLALVPGTGLQETQYF. The CDR3 DNA follows: TGTGCCAGCAGCTTAGCGTTGGTTCCCGGGACAGGCCTACAAGAGACCCAGTACTTC.

V gene TRBV20-1 combines with J gene TRBJ2-5; D possibly corresponds to TRBD2 (6 bases). The V end lost 3 bases, the J end lost 5 bases, and 16 bases lay between the germline ends. This CDR3 is 14 amino acids long. In germline, CDR1 is DFQATT, CDR2 SNEGSKA (reference sequence). The CDR3 is CSASREGGAETQYF. The CDR3 region has the DNA TGCAGTGCTAGTCGCGAAGGCGGGGCGGAGACCCAGTACTTC.

This clone is a singleton in its sample. The chain couples TRBV12-3 or TRBV12-4 to TRBJ1-2; 7 nucleotides align to TRBD1. V lost 6 bases and J lost 7; bases outside the gene matches: 5. The CDR3 sequence is 12 residues long. CDR3 sequence reads: CASRSGGSGYTF. The CDR3 DNA reads as TGTGCCAGCAGGTCAGGGGGATCTGGCTACACCTTC.

V and J are TRBV30 and TRBJ2-7; TRBD1 agrees at 7 bases. This CDR3 spans 12 amino acids. J gave up 2 bases and V 2 bases, and 0 bases lay outside the gene matches. Germline CDR1 GTSNPN, CDR2 SVGIG (reference sequence). CDR3 bases: TGTGCCTGGAGTCAGGGGGCCTACGAGCAGTACTTC. Its translation is CAWSQGAYEQYF.

This clone has only one observation. The chain uses TRBV9 and TRBJ1-3; D gene unclear. V was shortened by 4 bases and J by 7 bases, with 12 bases between the two germline ends. The CDR3 covers 13 residues. Germline V gene data show CDR1 as SGDLS and CDR2 as YYNGEE. The chain's CDR3 is CASSISDLNTIYF. The CDR3 nucleotides read TGTGCCAGCAGCATCAGCGATCTGAACACCATATATTTT.

This sequence joins TRBV3-1 (or the pseudogene TRBV3-2) and TRBJ2-7, with D unclear. The CDR3 is 11 residues long. Germline CDR1 reads LGHDT; CDR2 reads YNNKEL (reference sequence). The V gene lost 4 bases and the J gene lost 6 bases, with 7 bases spanning the gap. CDR3 sequence (DNA): TGTGCCAGCAGCCCGGGTGTCGAGCAGTACTTC. Translating it yields CASSPGVEQYF.

This clone has only one observation. The J gene is TRBJ2-3, the V gene TRBV9, with 8 bases aligning to TRBD2. Germline values: CDR1 SGDLS, CDR2 YYNGEE. V shed 0 bases and J 2 bases; nucleotides not matched to a gene: 5. CDR3 size: 16 residues. CDR3 sequence reads: CASSVGNSGITDTQYF. Written as DNA, the CDR3 is TGTGCCAGCAGCGTAGGAAATAGCGGGATCACAGATACGCAGTATTTT.

The rearrangement joins TRBV7-2 to TRBJ1-5, with a tentative D call TRBD1 (6 bases). The V end was cut by 0 bases, the J end by 3 bases, with 9 bases between. Looked up from germline, CDR1 is SGHTA and CDR2 is FQGNSA. The CDR3 loop spans 15 amino acids. CDR3 coding DNA: TGTGCCAGCAGCTTAGCTACAGGGAACAATCAGCCCCAGCATTTT. It codes for CASSLATGNNQPQHF.

The chain is built from TRBV20-1 and TRBJ2-3; 9 positions agree with TRBD2. Trimming at V came to 3 bases and at J to 4 bases, leaving 8 bases not matched to a gene. Per the germline V gene, CDR1 is DFQATT and CDR2 is SNEGSKA (reference sequence). CDR3 length equals 15 residues. The CDR3 region has the DNA TGCAGTGCTAGTCGCCTAGCGGGGCGCGCAGATACGCAGTATTTT. Its translation is CSASRLAGRADTQYF.

The chain couples TRBV7-9 to TRBJ2-2, with 7 bases fitting TRBD1. This CDR3 has 17 amino acids. After removal of 6 bases from V and 2 bases from J, the junction contained 12 bases not matched to a gene. The germline CDR1 and CDR2 sequences are SEHNR and FQNEAQ (reference sequence). The CDR3 loop reads CASRLRQGVVNTGELFF. The CDR3 nucleotides are TGTGCCAGCAGACTCCGTCAGGGGGTCGTAAACACCGGGGAGCTGTTTTTT.